A single sample gave rise to the 4 T cell receptor beta chains below, sequenced in a study of blood T cell repertoires in COVID-19. The protocol was immunoSEQ multiplex PCR, while the TCRdb copy is restricted to in-frame clones and leaves out a portion. Of 270,000 or so clones listed, around nine tenths are singletons. Sample: peripheral blood. These receptors came from a man in his forties or fifties with active or convalescent COVID-19.

The CDR3 nucleotides read TGTGCCAGCAGGGGACAGGGGGTCGAGCAGTACTTC. It specifies CASRGQGVEQYF. This chain connects TRBV7-6 to TRBJ2-7, with 11 bases aligning to TRBD1. The CDR3 has 12 residues. Germline assignment: CDR1 SGHVS and CDR2 FNYEAQ. Trimming removed 6 bases from V and 6 bases from J; junction bases left unmatched: 1. The full variable domain, its missing parts supplied by reference TRBV7-6 and TRBJ2-7, is GAGVSQSPRYKVTKRGQDVALRCDPISGHVSLYWYRQALGQGPEFLTYFNYEAQQDKSGLPNDRFSAERPEGSISTLTIQRTEQRDSAMYRCASRGQGVEQYFGPGTRLTVT.

V usage is TRBV20-1 and J usage is TRBJ2-7; TRBD1 agrees at 7 bases. The germline gives CDR1 DFQATT, CDR2 SNEGSKA (reference sequence). J was trimmed by 3 bases and V by 5 bases; bases with no gene match: 1. This CDR3 contains 11 residues. CDR3 nucleotide sequence: TGCAGTGCTGGGACAGACTACGAGCAGTACTTC. Its protein product is CSAGTDYEQYF.

This chain uses TRBV27 with TRBJ1-6; D remains ambiguous. V was pared by 7 bases and J by 11 bases, with 27 bases between. Germline lookup yields CDR1 MNHEY and CDR2 SMNVEV (reference sequence). CDR3 length: 17 amino acids. CDR3 sequence reads: CASTHQKFRGDLAPLHF. The CDR3, as DNA: TGTGCCAGCACTCATCAAAAGTTTCGGGGAGACTTAGCACCCCTCCACTTT.

This clone appeared a few times. The J gene is TRBJ1-4, the V gene TRBV19, with no clear D. The CDR3 is made up of 14 amino acids. Trimming removed 8 bases at V and 3 bases at J, with 13 bases between. Germline V lookup: CDR1 LNHDA, CDR2 SQIVND (reference sequence). The CDR3 sequence: CASSPRTSNEKLFF. The CDR3 nucleotides read TGTGCCAGTTCGCCCCGTACATCTAATGAAAAACTGTTTTTT.